These 12 T cell receptor beta chains share one sample of origin, sequenced in a study of T cell responses to AZD1222 COVID-19 vaccine. Data came from immunoSEQ multiplex PCR; TCRdb stores just in-frame clones and leaves some out. The sample contains tens of thousands of clones, around 80% of which appear only once. The source material was peripheral blood, sampled 28 days after the second AZD1222 dose. These receptors all come from an adult who received the AZD1222 COVID-19 vaccine.

This chain uses TRBV3-1 (or the pseudogene TRBV3-2) with TRBJ2-1; 7 bases are a match to TRBD1. V shed 4 bases and J 10 bases; nucleotides not matched to a gene: 7. The CDR3 contains 13 residues. Looked up from germline, CDR1 is LGHDT and CDR2 is YNNKEL (reference sequence). This CDR3 reads CASSLRGGSEQFF. For the CDR3, the DNA is TGTGCCAGCAGCCTACGAGGGGGCTCGGAGCAGTTCTTC.

The rearrangement links TRBV6-4 to TRBJ2-7; 11 nucleotides line up with TRBD1. Germline CDR1 reads MRHNA; CDR2 reads SNTAGT. The CDR3 is 14 amino acids. V was pared by 0 bases and J by 6 bases, with 1 base of the junction left unmatched. The CDR3 loop is CASSDSGTGGEQYV. In DNA, the CDR3 is TGTGCCAGCAGTGACTCGGGGACAGGGGGCGAGCAGTACGTC.

The chain carries TRBV5-1 and TRBJ1-5; D not resolved. V dropped 0 bases and J dropped 0 bases, with 7 bases sitting between them. The CDR3 is 15 residues long. CDR1 and CDR2 (germline): SGHRS, YFSETQ. The CDR3 region has the DNA TGCGCCAGCAGCTTGGTGGCAGGTAGCAATCAGCCCCAGCATTTT. Its protein is CASSLVAGSNQPQHF.

The chain has TRBV5-1 and TRBJ1-2; D gene unclear. The CDR3 loop spans 13 amino acids. Per the germline V gene, CDR1 is SGHRS and CDR2 is YFSETQ. Trimming took off 3 bases at V and 3 bases at J, with 9 bases between the two ends. The chain's CDR3 is CASSSKIDYGYTF. The CDR3 region has the DNA TGCGCCAGCAGCTCGAAGATTGACTATGGCTACACCTTC.

The J gene is TRBJ2-3, the V gene TRBV11-2, with D maybe TRBD2 (5 bases). Germline V CDR1 and CDR2: SGHAT, FQNNGV. The CDR3 runs 14 residues. V lost 4 bases and J 4 bases, leaving 12 bases between the germline ends. The CDR3 loop is CASSSQLGADTQYF. CDR3 bases: TGTGCCAGCAGCTCACAACTAGGAGCAGATACGCAGTATTTT.

This clone appeared once. The rearrangement joins TRBV2 to TRBJ2-1; TRBD1 might be the D (5 bases). V lost 6 bases and J 5 bases, leaving 8 bases between the germline ends. The CDR3 length is 12 residues. CDR1 and CDR2 (germline): SNHLY, FYNNEI. The CDR3 DNA is TGTGCCAGCAGGACAGATCACAATGAGCAGTTCTTC. Encoded protein: CASRTDHNEQFF.

V usage is TRBV30 and J usage is TRBJ1-2; D perhaps matches TRBD1 (5 bases). V was pared by 5 bases and J by 0 bases, with 28 bases between. Germline CDR1 reads GTSNPN; CDR2 reads SVGIG (reference sequence). The CDR3 runs 19 residues. The CDR3 is CAWSTSPRSQGRANYGYTF. In DNA, the CDR3 is TGTGCCTGGTCCACCTCTCCCCGGTCCCAGGGTAGAGCTAACTATGGCTACACCTTC.

V is TRBV4-2 and J is TRBJ1-4; weak D call: TRBD1 (6 bases). V was cut by 0 bases and J by 3 bases, with 11 bases left in between. Germline V gene sequence: CDR1 LGHNA, CDR2 YNFKEQ. This CDR3 comprises 16 residues. For the CDR3, the DNA is TGTGCCAGCAGCCAAGATCGGGGGGCAGCTAATGAAAAACTGTTTTTT. Its protein product is CASSQDRGAANEKLFF.

The rearrangement joins TRBV1 to TRBJ1-2. TRBV1 is tagged as a pseudogene. The CDR3 runs 14 residues. DNA of the CDR3: TGCACCAGCAGCCAATCCTCCCACTCGAACGGCTACACCTTC. Its translation is CTSSQSSHSNGYTF.

The rearrangement links TRBV3-1 (or the pseudogene TRBV3-2) to TRBJ1-2, with D unclear. From germline, CDR1 is LGHDT and CDR2 YNNKEL (reference sequence). This CDR3 is built from 13 residues. V gave up 2 bases and J gave up 0 bases, with 4 bases separating them. The CDR3 nucleotides are TGTGCCAGCAGCCAACAATCTAACTATGGCTACACCTTC. It codes for CASSQQSNYGYTF.

The chain has TRBV28 and TRBJ2-7; D is perhaps TRBD1 or TRBD2 (5 bases each). This CDR3 contains 13 residues. CDR1 is MDHEN, CDR2 SYDVKM, per germline. V was trimmed by 2 bases and J by 9 bases, leaving 14 bases between them. CDR3 bases: TGTGCCAGCAGTTTAGGGGACCTATTCGGGCAGTACTTC. Translation gives CASSLGDLFGQYF. Together with reference TRBV28 and TRBJ2-7, the CDR3 gives the full variable domain: DVKVTQSSRYLVKRTGEKVFLECVQDMDHENMFWYRQDPGLGLRLIYFSYDVKMKEKGDIPEGYSVSREKKERFSLILESASTNQTSMYLCASSLGDLFGQYFGPGTRLTVT.

V and J are TRBV20-1 and TRBJ1-5, with D perhaps matching TRBD1 (5 bases). From germline, CDR1 is DFQATT and CDR2 SNEGSKA (reference sequence). V dropped 7 bases and J dropped 2 bases, with 6 bases sitting between them. This CDR3 spans 11 amino acids. The CDR3 DNA reads TGCAGTGGGGGGGGCAATCAGCCCCAGCATTTT. Its protein product is CSGGGNQPQHF.